The 11 T cell receptor beta chains below come from one sample, sequenced in a study of cytomegalovirus exposure and HLA in healthy donors. PCR used 60 Vbeta primers and 13 Jbeta primers. Using immunoSEQ multiplex PCR, the repertoire was profiled, and TCRdb retains in-frame clones only, with some absent. The profile shows over 90,000 clones, roughly 76% of them singletons. The sample taken for sequencing was PBMCs. These receptors all stem from a man aged 35-49 years in good health and CMV-seronegative.

J is TRBJ1-6 and V is TRBV7-2; TRBD1 aligns across 7 bases. The V segment lost 4 bases and the J segment 8 bases; nucleotides outside the gene matches: 5. The CDR3 spans 14 residues. CDR1 is SGHTA and CDR2 is FQGNSA in the germline V gene. CDR3 DNA: TGTGCCAGCAGCTCAGGACAGGATTATTCACCCCTCCACTTT. This sequence encodes CASSSGQDYSPLHF.

The chain's CDR3 is CASSQVTRDSPLHF. CDR3 DNA: TGCGCCAGCAGCCAAGTAACCCGGGATTCACCCCTCCACTTT. This chain connects TRBV4-1 to TRBJ1-6; D is unclear. Looked up from germline, CDR1 is MGHRA and CDR2 is YSYEKL. The CDR3 loop spans 14 amino acids. Trimming pared 1 base from V and 8 bases from J, leaving 9 bases between.

The chain has TRBV7-9 and TRBJ1-5; 7 bases map to TRBD1. The CDR3 is 16 residues long. V shed 1 base, J shed 0 bases, and the junction held 3 bases outside the gene matches. Germline V gives CDR1 SEHNR, CDR2 FQNEAQ (reference sequence). The CDR3 loop is CASSLGGGFSNQPQHF. The DNA for the CDR3 is TGTGCCAGCAGCTTAGGAGGGGGCTTTAGCAATCAGCCCCAGCATTTT.

This clone has a handful of counts. The CDR3 nucleotides read TGTGCCAGCAGTGTTAGTACTTCTAATGAAAAACTGTTTTTT. This encodes CASSVSTSNEKLFF. V gene TRBV2 combines with J gene TRBJ1-4; D gene uncertain. The CDR3 consists of 14 residues. CDR1 is SNHLY, CDR2 FYNNEI, per germline. Between the trimmed V and J ends, which lost 4 bases and 3 bases, there was a span of 9 bases.

The chain links TRBV4-1 to TRBJ2-2, with 10 bases identical to TRBD1. This CDR3 has 17 residues. The V segment lost 0 bases and the J segment 3 bases; nucleotides outside the gene matches: 4. From germline, CDR1 is MGHRA and CDR2 YSYEKL. CDR3 bases: TGCGCCAGCAGCCAAGATCAAGGACAGGGGGACACCGGGGAGCTGTTTTTT. Protein product: CASSQDQGQGDTGELFF.

The CDR3 sequence: CASMQGSGNTIYF. CDR3 DNA: TGTGCCAGCATGCAGGGTTCTGGAAACACCATATATTTT. The genes are TRBV2 and TRBJ1-3; D perhaps matches TRBD1 (5 bases). The germline V gene has CDR1 SNHLY and CDR2 FYNNEI. Deletions cut 7 bases from V and 1 base from J, with 8 bases between. The CDR3 runs 13 residues.

CDR3: CATSRTGRDDTQYF. DNA of the CDR3: TGTGCCACCAGCAGGACAGGGCGGGATGATACGCAGTATTTT. The chain is built from TRBV15 and TRBJ2-3, with D tentatively TRBD1 (7 bases). The ends were cut back, 3 bases at V and 6 bases at J, with 13 bases in the middle. This CDR3 has 14 residues. Germline V gene lookup returns CDR1 LNHNV and CDR2 YYDKDF (reference sequence). The variable domain in full, completed from reference TRBV15 and TRBJ2-3, reads DAMVIQNPRYQVTQFGKPVTLSCSQTLNHNVMYWYQQKSSQAPKLLFHYYDKDFNNEADTPDNFQSRRPNTSFCFLDIRSPGLGDTAMYLCATSRTGRDDTQYFGPGTRLTVL.

The gene calls are TRBV6-5 and TRBJ2-3; 7 bases fit TRBD2. J gave up 12 bases and V 7 bases, and 10 bases lay outside the gene matches. The CDR3 covers 12 residues. Germline V gene sequence: CDR1 MNHEY, CDR2 SVGAGI. CDR3 DNA: TGTGCCAGCATGGTTACGGGGGGTTCCCAGTATTTT. It encodes CASMVTGGSQYF.

This clone has just a few counts. The V call is TRBV27, the J call TRBJ2-3; TRBD2 matches 9 bases. Germline trimming cut 8 bases from V and 0 bases from J; bases unmatched to any gene: 6. Germline CDR1 and CDR2: MNHEY and SMNVEV (reference sequence). This CDR3 is built from 15 residues. The CDR3 is CASGGTSRSTDTQYF. The CDR3 region has the DNA TGTGCCAGCGGAGGGACTAGCAGAAGCACAGATACGCAGTATTTT.

The J gene is TRBJ2-3, the V gene TRBV2; D is ambiguous. Trimming removed 4 bases from V and 4 bases from J, with 12 bases in between. The CDR3 consists of 14 residues. Germline V gene lookup returns CDR1 SNHLY and CDR2 FYNNEI. CDR3 residues: CASSVNLGADTQYF. The CDR3 bases are TGTGCCAGCAGTGTTAATCTGGGCGCAGATACGCAGTATTTT.

This chain links TRBV5-6 with TRBJ2-7, with 9 bases lining up with TRBD1. CDR3 size: 15 residues. Germline lookup yields CDR1 SGHDT and CDR2 YYEEEE. V shed 4 bases, J shed 2 bases, and the junction held 7 bases outside the gene matches. CDR3 DNA: TGTGCCAGCAGCCAGGGGACAGGGCCGACCTACGAGCAGTACTTC. Its translation is CASSQGTGPTYEQYF.